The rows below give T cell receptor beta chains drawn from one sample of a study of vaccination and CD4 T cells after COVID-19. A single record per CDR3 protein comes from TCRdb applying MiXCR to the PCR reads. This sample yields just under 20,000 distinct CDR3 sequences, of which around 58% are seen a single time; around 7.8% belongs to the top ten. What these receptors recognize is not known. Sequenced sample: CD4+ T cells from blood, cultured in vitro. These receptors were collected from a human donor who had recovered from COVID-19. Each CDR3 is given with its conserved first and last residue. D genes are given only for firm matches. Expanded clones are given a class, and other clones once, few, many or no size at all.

CDR3aa: CAWSATTDAGPQHF; CDR3nt: TGTGCCTGGAGTGCCACTACCGACGCCGGGCCCCAGCATTTT; d_gene: -; v_gene: TRBV30; abundance: -; j_gene: TRBJ1-5
CDR3aa: CASSSGLAGKNEQFF; CDR3nt: TGTGCCAGCAGTTCGGGACTAGCGGGCAAAAATGAGCAGTTCTTC; d_gene: TRBD2; v_gene: TRBV28; abundance: -; j_gene: TRBJ2-1
CDR3aa: CSARGGGRAYNEQFF; CDR3nt: TGCAGTGCTAGAGGAGGCGGGAGGGCCTACAATGAGCAGTTCTTC; d_gene: TRBD2; v_gene: TRBV20-1; abundance: few; j_gene: TRBJ2-1
CDR3aa: CASSIQTGIQHF; CDR3nt: TGTGCCAGTAGTATCCAGACAGGAATCCAGCATTTT; d_gene: -; v_gene: TRBV19; abundance: -; j_gene: TRBJ1-5
CDR3aa: CASSSPPGEQFF; CDR3nt: TGTGCCAGCAGCTCCCCCCCGGGTGAGCAGTTCTTC; d_gene: -; v_gene: TRBV7-3; abundance: -; j_gene: TRBJ2-1
CDR3aa: CASGGAGVRNTEAFF; CDR3nt: TGTGCCAGCGGCGGGGCGGGGGTAAGGAACACTGAAGCTTTCTTT; d_gene: -; v_gene: TRBV7-8; abundance: once; j_gene: TRBJ1-1
CDR3aa: CASSFSGTGLTGELFF; CDR3nt: TGTGCCAGCAGTTTCTCCGGGACTGGACTCACCGGGGAGCTGTTTTTT; d_gene: -; v_gene: TRBV27; abundance: -; j_gene: TRBJ2-2
CDR3aa: CAWSQPNTEAFF; CDR3nt: TGTGCCTGGAGCCAACCAAACACTGAAGCTTTCTTT; d_gene: -; v_gene: TRBV30; abundance: -; j_gene: TRBJ1-1
CDR3aa: CSARERPDRVREQYF; CDR3nt: TGCAGTGCTAGAGAGCGTCCGGACAGGGTTCGCGAGCAGTACTTC; d_gene: TRBD1; v_gene: TRBV20-1; abundance: -; j_gene: TRBJ2-7
CDR3aa: CASSSGQDSNQPQHF; CDR3nt: TGCGCCAGCAGCTCGGGACAGGATAGCAATCAGCCCCAGCATTTT; d_gene: TRBD1; v_gene: TRBV5-1; abundance: -; j_gene: TRBJ1-5
CDR3aa: CSARRWDDGAEAFF; CDR3nt: TGCAGTGCTAGACGTTGGGACGATGGGGCTGAAGCTTTCTTT; d_gene: -; v_gene: TRBV20-1; abundance: -; j_gene: TRBJ1-1
CDR3aa: CSAPANYGYTF; CDR3nt: TGCAGTGCCCCGGCTAACTATGGCTACACCTTC; d_gene: -; v_gene: TRBV20-1; abundance: few; j_gene: TRBJ1-2
CDR3aa: CASSEARRRINTEAFF; CDR3nt: TGTGCCAGCAGTGAAGCGCGACGGAGAATTAACACTGAAGCTTTCTTT; d_gene: -; v_gene: TRBV6-1; abundance: few; j_gene: TRBJ1-1
CDR3aa: CASTIKGMGGGYTF; CDR3nt: TGTGCCAGCACCATAAAGGGTATGGGGGGCGGCTACACCTTC; d_gene: -; v_gene: TRBV5-4; abundance: -; j_gene: TRBJ1-2
CDR3aa: CASSQDLGGRGTDTQYF; CDR3nt: TGTGCCAGCAGCCAAGATTTGGGCGGGAGAGGCACAGATACGCAGTATTTT; d_gene: TRBD2; v_gene: TRBV4-2; abundance: few; j_gene: TRBJ2-3
CDR3aa: CASSYSSGRFAYEQYF; CDR3nt: TGTGCCAGCAGTTACAGCTCTGGTCGTTTTGCATACGAGCAGTACTTC; d_gene: -; v_gene: TRBV6-5; abundance: -; j_gene: TRBJ2-7
CDR3aa: CASSSTRPQHF; CDR3nt: TGTGCCAGCAGTTCCACCCGGCCCCAGCATTTT; d_gene: -; v_gene: TRBV28; abundance: -; j_gene: TRBJ1-5
CDR3aa: CASRPGGGGYQPQHF; CDR3nt: TGTGCCAGCAGACCGGGGGGTGGTGGATATCAGCCCCAGCATTTT; d_gene: -; v_gene: TRBV6-1; abundance: -; j_gene: TRBJ1-5
CDR3aa: CASSSHSLMNTEAFF; CDR3nt: TGTGCCAGCAGTTCCCACAGTCTCATGAACACTGAAGCTTTCTTT; d_gene: -; v_gene: TRBV27; abundance: -; j_gene: TRBJ1-1
CDR3aa: CASSLGGRQPQHF; CDR3nt: TGTGCCAGCAGCTTAGGGGGGCGTCAGCCCCAGCATTTT; d_gene: -; v_gene: TRBV7-6; abundance: -; j_gene: TRBJ1-5
CDR3aa: CASRLGRFRELFF; CDR3nt: TGTGCCAGCAGACTCGGAAGGTTTAGGGAGCTGTTTTTT; d_gene: -; v_gene: TRBV6-1; abundance: few; j_gene: TRBJ2-2
CDR3aa: CASSGRAAGDNSPLHF; CDR3nt: TGTGCCAGCAGTGGTAGAGCGGCAGGGGATAATTCACCCCTCCACTTT; d_gene: -; v_gene: TRBV2; abundance: -; j_gene: TRBJ1-6
CDR3aa: CSARDPRLAGGYNEQFF; CDR3nt: TGCAGTGCTAGAGATCCTAGGCTAGCGGGAGGGTACAATGAGCAGTTCTTC; d_gene: TRBD2; v_gene: TRBV20-1; abundance: -; j_gene: TRBJ2-1
CDR3aa: CASSLQGAGNEKLFF; CDR3nt: TGTGCCAGCAGCTTACAGGGGGCGGGGAATGAAAAACTGTTTTTT; d_gene: TRBD1; v_gene: TRBV7-9; abundance: -; j_gene: TRBJ1-4
CDR3aa: CASSPGRNSGNTIYF; CDR3nt: TGTGCCAGCAGCCCGGGACGGAACTCTGGAAACACCATATATTTT; d_gene: -; v_gene: TRBV7-9; abundance: -; j_gene: TRBJ1-3
CDR3aa: CASSLGLANSYEQYF; CDR3nt: TGTGCCAGCAGTTTAGGCCTAGCTAACTCCTACGAGCAGTACTTC; d_gene: -; v_gene: TRBV27; abundance: -; j_gene: TRBJ2-7
CDR3aa: CASSQEPGDRGSQQYF; CDR3nt: TGCGCCAGCAGCCAAGAGCCCGGAGACAGGGGTTCTCAGCAGTACTTC; d_gene: TRBD1; v_gene: TRBV4-1; abundance: few; j_gene: TRBJ2-7
CDR3aa: CSAPGPGKETQYF; CDR3nt: TGCAGTGCCCCTGGGCCAGGAAAGGAGACCCAGTACTTC; d_gene: -; v_gene: TRBV20-1; abundance: -; j_gene: TRBJ2-5
CDR3aa: CASSLRHNTEAFF; CDR3nt: TGTGCCAGCAGCCTTCGACATAACACTGAAGCTTTCTTT; d_gene: -; v_gene: TRBV6-1; abundance: few; j_gene: TRBJ1-1
CDR3aa: CASSIRPMGENQPQHF; CDR3nt: TGTGCCAGTAGTATACGCCCAATGGGAGAGAATCAGCCCCAGCATTTT; d_gene: -; v_gene: TRBV19; abundance: -; j_gene: TRBJ1-5
CDR3aa: CASSLGGGSYEQYF; CDR3nt: TGTGCCAGCAGCTTAGGGGGAGGGTCCTACGAGCAGTACTTC; d_gene: TRBD2; v_gene: TRBV7-2; abundance: -; j_gene: TRBJ2-7
CDR3aa: CSARPTETQYF; CDR3nt: TGCAGTGCTAGACCTACAGAGACCCAGTACTTC; d_gene: -; v_gene: TRBV20-1; abundance: -; j_gene: TRBJ2-5
CDR3aa: CSARPMGTGQETQYF; CDR3nt: TGCAGTGCTAGACCGATGGGGACAGGTCAAGAGACCCAGTACTTC; d_gene: TRBD1; v_gene: TRBV20-1; abundance: -; j_gene: TRBJ2-5
CDR3aa: CASSYDQGGYTYGYTF; CDR3nt: TGTGCCAGCAGTTACGATCAGGGGGGTTATACCTATGGCTACACCTTC; d_gene: TRBD1; v_gene: TRBV6-5; abundance: few; j_gene: TRBJ1-2
CDR3aa: CASSLGTLYGYTF; CDR3nt: TGCGCCAGCAGCCTCGGGACTTTATATGGCTACACCTTC; d_gene: -; v_gene: TRBV4-1; abundance: -; j_gene: TRBJ1-2
CDR3aa: CSAQTSSGNTIYF; CDR3nt: TGCAGTGCCCAGACAAGCTCTGGAAACACCATATATTTT; d_gene: -; v_gene: TRBV20-1; abundance: -; j_gene: TRBJ1-3
CDR3aa: CASSSGTGANYGYTF; CDR3nt: TGTGCCAGCAGCTCGGGAACCGGGGCTAACTATGGCTACACCTTC; d_gene: -; v_gene: TRBV7-3; abundance: few; j_gene: TRBJ1-2
CDR3aa: CASSSKLAGVTDTQYF; CDR3nt: TGCGCCAGCAGCTCTAAACTAGCGGGAGTAACAGATACGCAGTATTTT; d_gene: TRBD2; v_gene: TRBV5-1; abundance: -; j_gene: TRBJ2-3
CDR3aa: CASSYSSIGGPNEQFF; CDR3nt: TGTGCCAGCAGTTACTCGAGTATTGGGGGACCCAATGAGCAGTTCTTC; d_gene: -; v_gene: TRBV6-5; abundance: few; j_gene: TRBJ2-1
CDR3aa: CASVDDSYYGYTF; CDR3nt: TGTGCCAGCGTCGATGACAGCTACTATGGCTACACCTTC; d_gene: -; v_gene: TRBV6-2/TRBV6-3; abundance: -; j_gene: TRBJ1-2
CDR3aa: CSAKSGGVVLRETQYF; CDR3nt: TGCAGTGCAAAATCCGGGGGGGTGGTATTACGGGAGACCCAGTACTTC; d_gene: TRBD2; v_gene: TRBV20-1; abundance: few; j_gene: TRBJ2-5
CDR3aa: CASSRRSGLAGWSSYNEQFF; CDR3nt: TGTGCCAGCAGCCGGAGGTCGGGACTAGCGGGCTGGAGCTCCTACAATGAGCAGTTCTTC; d_gene: TRBD2; v_gene: TRBV14; abundance: -; j_gene: TRBJ2-1
CDR3aa: CATSRSRGHTGELFF; CDR3nt: TGTGCCACCAGCAGATCCAGGGGCCACACCGGGGAGCTGTTTTTT; d_gene: -; v_gene: TRBV15; abundance: few; j_gene: TRBJ2-2
CDR3aa: CSATWGLYNSPLHF; CDR3nt: TGCAGTGCTACCTGGGGGCTCTATAATTCACCCCTCCACTTT; d_gene: -; v_gene: TRBV20-1; abundance: -; j_gene: TRBJ1-6
CDR3aa: CSARDARREGGYTF; CDR3nt: TGCAGTGCTAGAGATGCCCGCAGGGAAGGAGGCTACACCTTC; d_gene: -; v_gene: TRBV20-1; abundance: -; j_gene: TRBJ1-2
CDR3aa: CASTRNSGNTIYF; CDR3nt: TGTGCCAGTACCCGTAACTCTGGAAACACCATATATTTT; d_gene: -; v_gene: TRBV19; abundance: -; j_gene: TRBJ1-3
CDR3aa: CASSYSWTEQFF; CDR3nt: TGTGCCAGCAGTTACTCGTGGACAGAGCAGTTCTTC; d_gene: -; v_gene: TRBV6-2/TRBV6-3; abundance: -; j_gene: TRBJ2-1
CDR3aa: CASSRDGGGSYGYTF; CDR3nt: TGCGCCAGCAGCCGGGACGGGGGCGGAAGCTATGGCTACACCTTC; d_gene: -; v_gene: TRBV5-1; abundance: -; j_gene: TRBJ1-2